These 16 T cell receptor beta chains were all obtained from the same sample, sequenced in a study of identical twins. TCRdb passed the 5' RACE reads through MiXCR, listing each CDR3 protein once. The sample has 500,000 or so distinct CDR3 sequences; roughly a fifth are singletons. The sample was also reused in another study, on T cells expressing NK-cell markers.

The sequenced sample consisted of CD4+ T cells sorted from blood. The receptor source for this set is a woman between 18 and 29 years old in good health.

The chain couples TRBV14 to TRBJ2-7; D not certain. V was clipped by 1 base and J by 8 bases, with 9 bases between them. Germline loops: CDR1 SGHDN, CDR2 FVKESK. CDR3 length equals 12 residues. CDR3 DNA: TGTGCCAGCAGCCAAGCTGGAAAGAAGCAGTACTTC. Translation gives CASSQAGKKQYF.

This clonotype was seen more than once but under ten times. This chain joins TRBV12-3 or TRBV12-4 and TRBJ1-1; D unclear. V lost 7 bases and J 4 bases, leaving 13 bases between the germline ends. The CDR3 length is 13 residues. As DNA, the CDR3 is TGTGCCAGCACCCGGTTACTGGGCACTGAAGCTTTCTTT. Protein sequence: CASTRLLGTEAFF.

This clonotype was picked up many times. This sequence joins TRBV12-3 or TRBV12-4 and TRBJ2-2; TRBD2 agrees at 7 bases. The CDR3 sequence is 15 residues long. J gave up 3 bases and V 2 bases, and 3 bases lay outside the gene matches. CDR3 in DNA: TGTGCCAGCAGTTTACGACTAGCCGACACCGGGGAGCTGTTTTTT. Translation: CASSLRLADTGELFF.

The V and J genes are TRBV20-1 and TRBJ2-7, with D possibly being TRBD1 (5 bases). CDR3 length: 14 residues. Per the germline V gene, CDR1 is DFQATT and CDR2 is SNEGSKA (reference sequence). V shed 5 bases and J shed 4 bases, with 18 bases lying between them. CDR3 loop: CSAGLGGHPYEQYF. The CDR3 DNA reads as TGCAGTGCTGGATTGGGCGGACACCCTTACGAGCAGTACTTC.

This chain links TRBV7-9 with TRBJ2-5; TRBD1 matches at 7 bases. The CDR3 sequence is 16 residues long. Looked up from germline, CDR1 is SEHNR and CDR2 is FQNEAQ (reference sequence). V shed 2 bases, J shed 3 bases, and the junction held 9 bases outside the gene matches. The CDR3: CASSLRQTGREETQYF. The CDR3 region has the DNA TGTGCCAGCAGCTTACGCCAGACAGGGAGAGAAGAGACCCAGTACTTC.

This clonotype has only a few counts. This sequence joins TRBV10-3 and TRBJ2-1; 7 bases match TRBD1. V was pared by 6 bases and J by 8 bases, with 10 bases of the junction left unmatched. The CDR3 is 14 amino acids. Per germline, CDR1 ENHRY and CDR2 SYGVKD. The CDR3 nucleotides read TGTGCCATCAGGCCGGGACAGAAGTCCCATGAGCAGTTCTTC. Translating gives CAIRPGQKSHEQFF.

The table lists this clonotype with many counts. The DNA for the CDR3 is TGCGCCAGCAGCCGGGACGCGGGAGGCGGCGATGAGCAGTTCTTC. The encoded protein is CASSRDAGGGDEQFF. The gene calls are TRBV4-1 and TRBJ2-1, with 8 positions matching TRBD2. The CDR3 consists of 15 residues. Germline lookup yields CDR1 MGHRA and CDR2 YSYEKL. With 4 bases clipped from V and 8 bases from J, the junction kept 10 bases outside the gene matches.

This clonotype appeared many times. This sequence joins TRBV20-1 and TRBJ2-1; 7 bases fit TRBD2. Germline assignment: CDR1 DFQATT and CDR2 SNEGSKA (reference sequence). The CDR3 runs 12 residues. The J segment lost 4 bases and the V segment lost 5 bases, leaving 2 bases of the junction unmatched. The CDR3 nucleotides are TGCAGTGCTCGAGCGGGGTACAATGAGCAGTTCTTC. This codes for CSARAGYNEQFF.

This clonotype occurred a few times. The chain couples TRBV6-1 to TRBJ1-1; TRBD1 is a possible D gene (5 bases). Germline CDR1 and CDR2: MNHNS and SASEGT. With 6 bases removed from V and 0 bases from J, the gap between germline ends came to 11 bases. The CDR3 runs 14 residues. The CDR3 DNA follows: TGTGCCAGCAGGCGTTGGGGGGTGAACACTGAAGCTTTCTTT. Protein product: CASRRWGVNTEAFF.

This clonotype came up many times. CDR3 sequence reads: CSARRGQGGNEQYF. Here the CDR3 DNA reads TGCAGTGCTAGGCGGGGACAGGGTGGTAACGAGCAGTACTTC. This chain connects TRBV20-1 to TRBJ2-7, with TRBD1 matching 9 bases. This CDR3 is 14 amino acids long. The trim removed 3 bases at V and 5 bases at J, leaving 8 bases unmatched. Germline CDR1 and CDR2: DFQATT and SNEGSKA (reference sequence).

This clonotype was recorded at least ten times. This chain connects TRBV7-9 to TRBJ2-3, with 12 bases aligning to TRBD2. The J segment lost 6 bases and the V segment lost 5 bases, leaving 9 bases of the junction unmatched. CDR3 length equals 16 residues. CDR1 SEHNR and CDR2 FQNEAQ come from the germline V gene (reference sequence). The CDR3: CASSPTSGGPSDTQYF. The DNA for the CDR3 is TGTGCCAGCAGCCCGACTAGCGGGGGACCCTCGGATACGCAGTATTTT.

This clonotype was found many times. V usage is TRBV3-1 and J usage is TRBJ2-2; the D gene is possibly TRBD2 (5 bases). Germline loops: CDR1 LGHDT, CDR2 YNNKEL (reference sequence). This CDR3 is built from 15 residues. The V and J ends lost 3 bases and 3 bases respectively, with 11 bases between them. The CDR3 region is CASSHWGAHTGELFF. The DNA for the CDR3 is TGTGCCAGCAGCCATTGGGGAGCACACACCGGGGAGCTGTTTTTT. Complete variable domain (other parts from reference TRBV3-1 and TRBJ2-2): DTAVSQTPKYLVTQMGNDKSIKCEQNLGHDTMYWYKQDSKKFLKIMFSYNNKELIINETVPNRFSPKSPDKAHLNLHINSLELGDSAVYFCASSHWGAHTGELFFGEGSRLTVL.

This clonotype was seen more than once but under ten times. The V and J genes are TRBV6-1 and TRBJ2-5; 8 nucleotides align to TRBD1. J gave up 4 bases and V 4 bases, and 8 bases lay outside the gene matches. The CDR3 has 15 residues. The germline V gene encodes CDR1 MNHNS and CDR2 SASEGT. This CDR3 is CASSVDRATPETQYF. The DNA for the CDR3 is TGTGCCAGCAGTGTGGACAGGGCAACTCCAGAGACCCAGTACTTC.

V is TRBV7-9 and J is TRBJ1-4, with unresolved D. V was cut by 8 bases and J by 8 bases, with 21 bases left in between. The CDR3 extends over 15 amino acids. Germline V gene sequence: CDR1 SEHNR, CDR2 FQNEAQ (reference sequence). CDR3 sequence: CASRPSNQGGEKLFF. The DNA of the CDR3 is TGTGCCAGCCGACCTAGCAATCAAGGCGGCGAAAAACTGTTTTTT.

This clonotype has only a few counts. The rearrangement joins TRBV29-1 to TRBJ2-2; 7 bases fit TRBD2. The junction had 1 base not matched to a gene; V was cut back by 7 bases and J by 2 bases. Germline V gene lookup returns CDR1 SQVTM and CDR2 ANQGSEA. This CDR3 is 12 amino acids long. The CDR3 DNA reads TGCAGCGGGGGACTAAACACCGGGGAGCTGTTTTTT. Its protein product is CSGGLNTGELFF.

This clonotype was found a few times. The chain recombines TRBV15 with TRBJ2-7; D gene ambiguous. Trimming stripped 3 bases from V and 6 bases from J, with 9 bases between. This CDR3 comprises 12 residues. Germline CDR1 is LNHNV and CDR2 is YYDKDF (reference sequence). The CDR3 DNA is TGTGCCACCAGCAGTCCCGGGTTCGAGCAGTACTTC. The encoded protein is CATSSPGFEQYF.